This TCR beta chain was observed in a study of T cell repertoires in cytomegalovirus infection. Overall study: As its CMV epitopes, the study selected recently identified HLA-C-restricted and well-studied HLA-B-restricted targets. It was the public TCR beta signatures that indicated both CMV infection and matching HLA type.

CDR1 is SGHKS, CDR2 YYEKEE, per germline (reference sequence). The CDR3 loop spans 13 amino acids. Trimming took off 2 bases at V and 8 bases at J, with 13 bases between the two ends. TCRdb reprocessed the reads with MiXCR, giving one entry per CDR3 protein. Of some 590,000 distinct CDR3 sequences listed, around 40% are singletons. With regard to this clonotype: The antigen is undetermined.

The study's findings and limits: Of the TCR beta families, the public ones yielded a cumulative frequency that identified carriers of CMV plus the relevant HLA.

The sequence came from a human donor in good health (CMV status not recorded). Some clones in this sample may be carry-over from other donors' samples. This sample comprised cultured PBMCs, obtained from culture after CMV antigen stimulation. The J gene is TRBJ1-2, the V gene TRBV5-5; TRBD1 is a possible D gene (6 bases). The CDR3 region is CASSLTGSWGYTF. In DNA, the CDR3 is TGTGCCAGCAGCTTAACAGGGTCGTGGGGCTACACCTTC.